This entry lists 4 T cell receptor beta chains sequenced from one sample in a study of T cell responses to AZD1222 COVID-19 vaccine. Here immunoSEQ multiplex PCR was the method, and the copy in TCRdb shows in-frame clones only, minus some. There are roughly 40,000 clones in the sample; around three quarters occur only once, and approximately 3.9% lies in the top ten. Sequences were derived from peripheral blood, sampled on day 0 of AZD1222 vaccination. All receptors derive from an adult in good health.

This chain connects TRBV5-1 to TRBJ2-3, with D perhaps matching TRBD1 (6 bases). The CDR3 is 15 residues long. The ends were cut back, 2 bases at V and 2 bases at J, with 12 bases in the middle. CDR1 is SGHRS, CDR2 YFSETQ, per germline. This chain's CDR3 is CASSFVGANTDTQYF. CDR3 in DNA: TGCGCCAGCAGCTTCGTGGGGGCCAACACAGATACGCAGTATTTT.

V gene TRBV10-1 combines with J gene TRBJ2-3; D is possibly TRBD2 (7 bases). The CDR3 totals 15 residues. Deletions cut 3 bases from V and 1 base from J, with 11 bases between. Germline-derived CDR1 and CDR2 are WNHNN and SYGVQD (reference sequence). CDR3 region: CASSESGGRTDTQYF. Here the CDR3 DNA reads TGCGCCAGCAGTGAATCCGGGGGGCGCACAGATACGCAGTATTTT.

The rearrangement links TRBV5-6 to TRBJ1-3; D gene ambiguous. The CDR3 spans 17 residues. Trimming removed 2 bases at V and 2 bases at J, with 17 bases between. Germline CDR1 is SGHDT and CDR2 is YYEEEE. DNA of the CDR3: TGTGCCAGCAGCTTACCTGAGGGTACTCGCGCTGGAAACACCATATATTTT. Residues: CASSLPEGTRAGNTIYF.

CDR3 loop: CASSIGQSYSNQPQHF. The CDR3, as DNA: TGTGCCAGTAGTATAGGACAGAGTTATAGCAATCAGCCCCAGCATTTT. The rearrangement joins TRBV19 to TRBJ1-5; tentatively, D is TRBD1 (5 bases). CDR3 size: 16 residues. V was clipped by 1 base and J by 0 bases, with 10 bases between them. In germline, CDR1 is LNHDA, CDR2 SQIVND (reference sequence).